The 21 T cell receptor beta chains reported below all come from one sample, sequenced in a study of regulatory T cells in long-lasting Graves disease. Arm-PCR of CDR3 regions and iRepertoire HTBI primers were the basis on which TCR beta libraries were built. TCRdb re-called the multiplex PCR reads through MiXCR, storing one row per CDR3 protein. The profile shows approximately 560,000 distinct CDR3 sequences, roughly 16% of them singletons. Time point here: newly diagnosed GD, antithyroid drugs for less than 3 months. With RNA extracted from PBMCs as input, the TCR library was made. These data also formed part of another study, on T cells in Graves' hyperthyroidism and ophthalmopathy.

The specimen comprised peripheral blood mononuclear cells (PBMCs), sampled at new diagnosis, from a patient treated with antithyroid drugs. These receptors all come from a man aged 18 to 29 with Graves disease.

The CDR3 here is CASTDPLGGYTF. Written as DNA, the CDR3 is TGTGCCAGTACGGATCCACTGGGGGGCTACACCTTC. The chain recombines TRBV19 with TRBJ1-2, with D hard to call. CDR3 length equals 12 residues. CDR1 and CDR2 from the germline V gene are LNHDA and SQIVND (reference sequence). V lost 7 bases, J lost 8 bases, and 14 bases lay in between.

There are many counts of this clonotype. V usage is TRBV11-2 and J usage is TRBJ2-5; 9 bases match TRBD1. V lost 3 bases, J lost 4 bases, and 6 bases stayed unmatched. The CDR3 has 15 residues. Germline V gives CDR1 SGHAT, CDR2 FQNNGV. CDR3 in amino acids: CASSLNRGLGETQYF. CDR3 coding DNA: TGTGCCAGCAGCTTGAACAGGGGGCTTGGAGAGACCCAGTACTTC.

The V gene is TRBV7-8, the J gene TRBJ1-6; D ambiguous. Looked up from germline, CDR1 is SGHVS and CDR2 is FQNEAQ. The CDR3 consists of 12 residues. With 6 bases removed from V and 7 bases from J, the gap between germline ends came to 7 bases. The CDR3 DNA sequence: TGTGCCAGCAGGCTGAGAAATTCACCCCTCCACTTT. This encodes CASRLRNSPLHF.

The rearrangement links TRBV19 to TRBJ2-5; D might be TRBD1 (5 bases). The CDR3 spans 13 residues. Germline lookup yields CDR1 LNHDA and CDR2 SQIVND (reference sequence). The CDR3 is CVPRTPGMETQYF. In DNA, the CDR3 is TGTGTCCCGCGTACTCCAGGGATGGAGACCCAGTACTTC.

There are many counts of this clonotype. The V and J genes are TRBV28 and TRBJ2-7; 11 positions agree with TRBD2. Germline V lookup: CDR1 MDHEN, CDR2 SYDVKM. Trimming at V came to 7 bases and at J to 3 bases, leaving 8 bases not matched to a gene. There are 15 residues in the CDR3. The CDR3 spells CASMRLAGGFYEQYF. CDR3 nucleotide sequence: TGTGCCAGCATGAGGTTAGCGGGAGGGTTCTACGAGCAGTACTTC.

This clonotype was seen a handful of times. The J gene is TRBJ1-1, the V gene TRBV14; D is ambiguous. There are 15 residues in the CDR3. The germline CDR1 and CDR2 sequences are SGHDN and FVKESK. The V end lost 3 bases, the J end lost 0 bases, and 11 bases lay between the germline ends. The CDR3 DNA reads as TGTGCCAGCAGCCAGGTACAGACCATGAACACTGAAGCTTTCTTT. Its translation: CASSQVQTMNTEAFF.

This clonotype was counted many times. The genes are TRBV20-1 and TRBJ2-1, with 14 bases that match TRBD2. The J segment lost 4 bases and the V segment lost 6 bases, leaving 20 bases of the junction unmatched. The CDR3 totals 20 residues. Germline CDR1 and CDR2: DFQATT and SNEGSKA (reference sequence). CDR3 in amino acids: CSAPARGVRLAGGPYNEQFF. The CDR3 DNA is TGCAGTGCACCAGCCCGAGGAGTGAGACTAGCGGGAGGGCCGTACAATGAGCAGTTCTTC.

About this clonotype: A read error may explain this, as a much larger clone is one base away. This chain uses TRBV2 with TRBJ1-1, with TRBD1 identical over 8 bases. The CDR3 loop spans 15 amino acids. Looked up from germline, CDR1 is SNHLY and CDR2 is FYNNEI. Here the CDR3 reads CASQPFSGGDSEASF. CDR3 coding DNA: TGTGCCAGCCAACCCTTTTCAGGGGGCGACTCTGAAGCTTCCTTT.

This rearrangement joins TRBV9 to TRBJ2-7, with 14 bases lining up with TRBD2. The CDR3 is 16 residues long. J was trimmed by 4 bases and V by 3 bases; bases with no gene match: 6. Germline V gives CDR1 SGDLS, CDR2 YYNGEE. The CDR3: CASSASGTSGRYEQYF. The CDR3 nucleotides read TGTGCCAGCAGCGCCTCCGGGACTAGCGGGAGATACGAGCAGTACTTC.

This rearrangement joins TRBV11-2 to TRBJ2-5; D remains unclear. The V end was cut by 3 bases, the J end by 0 bases, with 14 bases between. CDR1 and CDR2 from the germline V gene are SGHAT and FQNNGV. This CDR3 is 16 amino acids long. CDR3 bases: TGTGCCAGCAGCTTTACCTTGGCAGAGTACCAAGAGACCCAGTACTTC. It is translated as CASSFTLAEYQETQYF.

This clonotype was counted at least ten times. The CDR3 nucleotides are TGTGCCAGCAGTTTCCAGGACAGGGCCCTAACCTACGAGCAGTACTTC. This codes for CASSFQDRALTYEQYF. V is TRBV28 and J is TRBJ2-7, with 8 bases matching TRBD1. The CDR3 is made up of 16 amino acids. V shed 3 bases and J 2 bases; nucleotides not matched to a gene: 9. Germline V gives CDR1 MDHEN, CDR2 SYDVKM. Variable domain in full (rest from reference TRBV28 and TRBJ2-7): DVKVTQSSRYLVKRTGEKVFLECVQDMDHENMFWYRQDPGLGLRLIYFSYDVKMKEKGDIPEGYSVSREKKERFSLILESASTNQTSMYLCASSFQDRALTYEQYFGPGTRLTVT.

This clonotype was found a few times. The V gene is TRBV5-8, the J gene TRBJ1-3; 11 nucleotides agree with TRBD1. The CDR3 runs to 16 residues. CDR1 and CDR2 from the germline V gene are SGHTS and YDEGEE. Unmatched junction bases numbered 4, after V lost 4 bases and J lost 1 base. The CDR3 protein is CASSKDRGRSGNTIYF. The CDR3, as DNA: TGTGCCAGCAGCAAGGACAGGGGGCGATCTGGAAACACCATATATTTT.

The V and J genes are TRBV7-2 and TRBJ2-7; 9 bases match TRBD2. Germline V gives CDR1 SGHTA, CDR2 FQGNSA. After removal of 3 bases from V and 4 bases from J, the junction contained 7 bases not matched to a gene. The CDR3 runs to 15 residues. The CDR3 sequence is CASSLFGLAGYEQYF. DNA for the CDR3: TGTGCCAGCAGCTTGTTTGGTCTAGCGGGGTACGAGCAGTACTTC. Based on the CDR3 plus reference TRBV7-2 and TRBJ2-7, the full variable domain is GAGVSQSPSNKVTEKGKDVELRCDPISGHTALYWYRQSLGQGLEFLIYFQGNSAPDKSGLPSDRFSAERTGGSVSTLTIQRTQQEDSAVYLCASSLFGLAGYEQYFGPGTRLTVT.

This clonotype was counted between two and nine times. The chain combines TRBV6-1 with TRBJ2-1, with 9 bases identical to TRBD2. Looked up from germline, CDR1 is MNHNS and CDR2 is SASEGT. The CDR3 is 13 amino acids. V trimming: 7 bases; J trimming: 7 bases; junction bases outside the gene matches: 5. CDR3 sequence reads: CASMAGGGNEQFF. The CDR3 DNA follows: TGTGCCAGCATGGCGGGAGGGGGTAATGAGCAGTTCTTC.

CDR3 region: CASRGTTGEQYF. CDR3 coding DNA: TGTGCCAGCAGGGGGACAACAGGCGAGCAGTACTTC. The chain carries TRBV2 and TRBJ2-7, with D perhaps TRBD1 (6 bases). Per germline, CDR1 SNHLY and CDR2 FYNNEI. The CDR3 covers 12 residues. Trimming left V 6 bases short and J 6 bases short, with 12 bases between.

This clonotype was detected once. At one end, the junction sequence differs from germline, possibly due to a read error. V is TRBV6-1 and J is TRBJ1-5; 7 nucleotides line up with TRBD1. The CDR3 extends over 14 amino acids. Germline V CDR1 and CDR2: MNHNS, SASEGT. The CDR3 loop is CASRAGTANQPKHF. The CDR3 DNA follows: TGTGCCAGCAGGGCAGGGACAGCGAATCAGCCCAAGCATTTT.

This clonotype was detected a few times. The chain links TRBV20-1 to TRBJ2-3; 10 bases map to TRBD2. V dropped 5 bases and J dropped 5; count of bases not matched to a gene: 13. The CDR3 spans 16 residues. Germline CDR1 reads DFQATT; CDR2 reads SNEGSKA (reference sequence). This chain's CDR3 is CSALSRLAGVRDTQYF. The CDR3, as DNA: TGCAGTGCTCTTTCGCGGCTAGCGGGAGTTCGAGATACGCAGTATTTT.

This clonotype has a count of ten or more. This chain connects TRBV2 to TRBJ2-1, with D perhaps matching TRBD2 (5 bases). Trimming took off 9 bases at V and 7 bases at J, with 16 bases between the two ends. The length of the CDR3 is 13 residues. CDR1 SNHLY and CDR2 FYNNEI come from the germline V gene. DNA of the CDR3: TGTGCCAGTACAGACACAGAGGGTAATGAGCAGTTCTTC. Protein product: CASTDTEGNEQFF.

This clonotype was detected a few times. The rearrangement joins TRBV7-8 to TRBJ2-1; D might be TRBD1 (5 bases). The CDR3 runs 13 residues. The V gene lost 1 base and the J gene lost 9 bases, with 10 bases spanning the gap. The germline CDR1 and CDR2 sequences are SGHVS and FQNEAQ. CDR3 DNA: TGTGCCAGCAGCTTAGGGGGCAGGTTTGAGCAGTTCTTC. It yields the protein CASSLGGRFEQFF.

The gene calls are TRBV15 and TRBJ2-7; 10 nucleotides align to TRBD1. Germline V lookup: CDR1 LNHNV, CDR2 YYDKDF (reference sequence). The CDR3 length is 17 residues. V shed 1 base, J shed 4 bases, and the junction held 10 bases outside the gene matches. Written as DNA, the CDR3 is TGTGCCACCAGCAGAGGTATTCCGGGACAGGGGTATTACGAGCAGTACTTC. This sequence encodes CATSRGIPGQGYYEQYF.

This clonotype occurred a few times. The rearrangement uses TRBV13 and TRBJ2-7; TRBD2 matches 7 bases. Germline loops: CDR1 PRHDT, CDR2 FYEKMQ (reference sequence). V shed 4 bases, J shed 7 bases, and the junction held 19 bases outside the gene matches. This CDR3 contains 17 residues. As DNA, the CDR3 is TGTGCCAGCAGCTCCCTCCTTCCGAGGGAGGGCCGGGGGGAGCAGTACTTC. This gives the protein CASSSLLPREGRGEQYF.